This T cell receptor beta chain was documented in a study of blood T cell repertoires in COVID-19. Study summary: Whether acute or convalescent, the COVID-19 samples came from the United States, Italy and Spain. The cDNA or gDNA used as material had been derived from T cells, B-cell-depleted T cells, or PBMCs.

The protocol was immunoSEQ multiplex PCR, while the TCRdb copy is restricted to in-frame clones and leaves out a portion. This sample has 150,000 to 200,000 clones; approximately 90% occur once, and the top ten carry about 2.1%. The CDR3 consists of 15 residues. Germline V gives CDR1 SNHLY, CDR2 FYNNEI. The V gene lost 4 bases and the J gene lost 6 bases, with 16 bases spanning the gap. This chain connects TRBV2 to TRBJ2-1, with D perhaps matching TRBD2 (6 bases). The sequenced material came from peripheral blood. The sequence came from a man between 18 and 35 years old who had recovered from COVID-19. The CDR3 reads CASSGPGTRGNEQFF. Written as DNA, the CDR3 is TGTGCCAGCAGTGGTCCCGGGACTCGGGGCAATGAGCAGTTCTTC. The full variable domain, rest sourced from reference TRBV2 and TRBJ2-1, is EPEVTQTPSHQVTQMGQEVILRCVPISNHLYFYWYRQILGQKVEFLVSFYNNEISEKSEIFDDQFSVERPDGSNFTLKIRSTKLEDSAMYFCASSGPGTRGNEQFFGPGTRLTVL.